This record looks at one TCR beta chain sequence and its context. Amplification targeted TCR beta CDR3 regions from RNA transcripts. TCR CDR3 underwent first-round RT-PCR with the HTBI primer set. TCRdb processed the multiplex PCR reads anew with MiXCR; each CDR3 protein has one entry. The sample has approximately 600,000 distinct CDR3 sequences, 15% to 20% seen once. The CDR3 is 16 residues long. CDR1 PRHDT and CDR2 FYEKMQ come from the germline V gene (reference sequence). With 3 bases clipped from V and 2 bases from J, the junction kept 4 bases outside the gene matches. The data were obtained in a study of T cells in Graves' hyperthyroidism and ophthalmopathy.

The chain combines TRBV13 with TRBJ2-2; 9 bases are shared with TRBD1. Sequences were obtained from blood. The sequence came from a woman aged 30 to 39 with Graves' hyperthyroidism. CDR3: CASSFQQGANTGELFF. The CDR3 DNA reads as TGTGCCAGCAGCTTCCAACAGGGGGCCAACACCGGGGAGCTGTTTTTT.